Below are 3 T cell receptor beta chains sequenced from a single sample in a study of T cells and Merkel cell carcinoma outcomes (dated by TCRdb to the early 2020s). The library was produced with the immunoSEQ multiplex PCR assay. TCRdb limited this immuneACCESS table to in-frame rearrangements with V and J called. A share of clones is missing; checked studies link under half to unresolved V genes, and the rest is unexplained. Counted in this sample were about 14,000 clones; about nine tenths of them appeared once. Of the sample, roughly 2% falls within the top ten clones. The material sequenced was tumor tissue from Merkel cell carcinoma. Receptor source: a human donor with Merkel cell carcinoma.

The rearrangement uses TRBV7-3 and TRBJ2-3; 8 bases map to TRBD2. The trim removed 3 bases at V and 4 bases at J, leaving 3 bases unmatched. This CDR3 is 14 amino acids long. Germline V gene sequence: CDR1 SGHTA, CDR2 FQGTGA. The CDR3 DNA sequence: TGTGCCAGCAGCTTCGGCGGGAGGTCAGATACGCAGTATTTT. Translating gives CASSFGGRSDTQYF.

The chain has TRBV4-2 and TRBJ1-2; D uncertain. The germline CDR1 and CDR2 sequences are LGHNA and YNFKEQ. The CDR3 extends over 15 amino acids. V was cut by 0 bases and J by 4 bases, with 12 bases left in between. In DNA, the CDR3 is TGTGCCAGCAGCCAAGATCTCGGCAGCGCCTATGGCTACACCTTC. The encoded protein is CASSQDLGSAYGYTF.

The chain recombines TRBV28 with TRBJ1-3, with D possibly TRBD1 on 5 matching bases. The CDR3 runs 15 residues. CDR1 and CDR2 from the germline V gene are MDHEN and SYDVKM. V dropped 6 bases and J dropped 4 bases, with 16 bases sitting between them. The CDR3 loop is CASSPVGGSGNTIYF. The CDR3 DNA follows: TGTGCCAGCAGCCCGGTCGGGGGTTCGGGAAACACCATATATTTT.